The sequence of this T cell receptor beta chain was determined in a study of CD4 T cells in relation to SARS-CoV-2 and coronaviruses. Clones were read by immunoSEQ multiplex PCR, and TCRdb kept only the in-frame ones, dropping some. The sample carries approximately 50,000 clones, 92% recorded once. The CDR3 is made up of 15 amino acids. Trimming left V 1 base short and J 8 bases short, with 14 bases between. Looked up from germline, CDR1 is LGHNA and CDR2 is YNFKEQ. The source of this sequence is an adult with COVID-19. The chain uses TRBV4-2 and TRBJ1-4; no definite D call. Sequencing was done on a sample of naive CD4+ T cells from PBMCs. Stated subset: naive CD4+ T cells isolated by negative enrichment. The CDR3 DNA is TGTGCCAGCAGCCAAGGTACCCAGGTTTTGGAAAAACTGTTTTTT. Its translation: CASSQGTQVLEKLFF.